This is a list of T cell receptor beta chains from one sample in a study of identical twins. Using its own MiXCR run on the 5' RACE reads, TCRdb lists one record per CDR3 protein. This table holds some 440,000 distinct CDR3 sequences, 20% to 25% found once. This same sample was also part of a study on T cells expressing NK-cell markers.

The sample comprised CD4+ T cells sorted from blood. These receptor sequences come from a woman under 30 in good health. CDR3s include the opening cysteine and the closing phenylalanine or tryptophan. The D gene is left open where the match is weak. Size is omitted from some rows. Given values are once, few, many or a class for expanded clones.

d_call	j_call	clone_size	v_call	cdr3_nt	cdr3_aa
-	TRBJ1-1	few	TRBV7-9	TGTGCCAGCAGTCCTCAGATTGAAGCTTTCTTT	CASSPQIEAFF
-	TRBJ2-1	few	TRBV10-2	TGCGCCAGCAGACCCACAGGGTCCAATGAGCAGTTCTTC	CASRPTGSNEQFF
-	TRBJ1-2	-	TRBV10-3	TGTGCCATCGGCCGGGACACTAACTATGGCTACACCTTC	CAIGRDTNYGYTF
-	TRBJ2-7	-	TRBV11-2	TGTGCCAGCAGCTTTGACCCCAGTCGCTACGAGCAGTACTTC	CASSFDPSRYEQYF
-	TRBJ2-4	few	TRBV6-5	TGTGCCAGCAGTTACACGGGACCTCGGGCCGTCAACAACATTCAGTACTTC	CASSYTGPRAVNNIQYF
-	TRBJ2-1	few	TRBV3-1	TGTGCCAGCAGCCAAGGGGTTAAGCAGTTCTTC	CASSQGVKQFF
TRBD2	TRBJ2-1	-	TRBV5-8	TGTGCCAGCAGCTCTGGGACTAGCGCCTCCTACAATGAGCAGTTCTTC	CASSSGTSASYNEQFF
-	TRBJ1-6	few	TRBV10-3	TGTGCCATCAGTGGAGCGGTCATGGGGGATTCACCCCTCCACTTT	CAISGAVMGDSPLHF
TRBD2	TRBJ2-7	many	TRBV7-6	TGTGCCAGCAGCCTTGACGGCGGGAGGGCCTACGAGCAGTACTTC	CASSLDGGRAYEQYF
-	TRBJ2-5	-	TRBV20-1	TGCAGTGCTAGACAGGTCCAAGAGACCCAGTACTTC	CSARQVQETQYF
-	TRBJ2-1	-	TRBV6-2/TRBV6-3	TGTGCCAGCAGTCCCTTCGGCGGTGTCTCCTACAATGAGCAGTTCTTC	CASSPFGGVSYNEQFF
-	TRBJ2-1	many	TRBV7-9	TGTGCCAGCAGCTTAACCGCGGGTGGGGAAAATGAGCAGTTCTTC	CASSLTAGGENEQFF
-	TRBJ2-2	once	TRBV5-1	TGCGCCAGCAGCTTTCAGGCAACCGGGGAGCTGTTTTTT	CASSFQATGELFF
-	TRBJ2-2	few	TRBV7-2	TGTGCCAGCTCGATCGTCCTCTATGTAAACACCGGGGAGCTGTTTTTT	CASSIVLYVNTGELFF
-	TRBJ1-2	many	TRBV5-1	TGCGCCAGCAGCTTGGAACAGCGGGGCTACACCTTC	CASSLEQRGYTF
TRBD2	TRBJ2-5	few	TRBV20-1	TGCAGTGCTGGTAGAACTAGCGGGGAGAAGACCCAGTACTTC	CSAGRTSGEKTQYF
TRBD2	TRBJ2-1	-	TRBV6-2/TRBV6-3	TGTGCCAGCAGTATGCGTAGCGGGGGGGCCAATGAGCAGTTCTTC	CASSMRSGGANEQFF
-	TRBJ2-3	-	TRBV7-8	TGTGCCAGCAGCCCGCAGGCCATCGTTTCAGATACGCAGTATTTT	CASSPQAIVSDTQYF
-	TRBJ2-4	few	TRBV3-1	TGTGCCAGCAGCCCTTGGGACGTCTTGGAAGGTCAGCACTTC	CASSPWDVLEGQHF
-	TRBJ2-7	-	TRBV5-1	TGCGCCAGCAGCTTGTCCACGGGGAGCTCCTACGAGCAGTACTTC	CASSLSTGSSYEQYF
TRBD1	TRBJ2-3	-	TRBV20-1	TGCAGTGCAATCAGGGGGAAAGAAGATACGCAGTATTTT	CSAIRGKEDTQYF
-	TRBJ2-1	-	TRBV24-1	TGTGCCACCAGTGATTATGGTAATGAGCAGTTCTTC	CATSDYGNEQFF
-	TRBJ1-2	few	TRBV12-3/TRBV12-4	TGTGCCAGCAGTTTGGGCAGGCAGTATGGCTACACCTTC	CASSLGRQYGYTF
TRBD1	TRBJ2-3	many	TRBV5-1	TGCGCCAGCAGCTTGCAGGGGGCAGGCACAGATACGCAGTATTTT	CASSLQGAGTDTQYF
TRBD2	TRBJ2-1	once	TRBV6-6	TGTGCCAGCGGATCACTAGCGGGCCTCGAGCAGTTCTTC	CASGSLAGLEQFF
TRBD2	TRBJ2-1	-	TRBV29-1	TGCAGCGTTCGGGGGACTAGCGGGAGCAATGAGCAGTTCTTC	CSVRGTSGSNEQFF
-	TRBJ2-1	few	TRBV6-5	TGTGCCAGCAGTCGTACAGGGCTTGAGCAGTTCTTC	CASSRTGLEQFF
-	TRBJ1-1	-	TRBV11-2	TGTGCCAGCAGACACAGTCCGAACACTGAAGCTTTCTTT	CASRHSPNTEAFF
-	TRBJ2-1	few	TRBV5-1	TGCGCCAGCAGCTTGTATCATGAGCAGTTCTTC	CASSLYHEQFF
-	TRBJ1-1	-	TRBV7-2	TGTGCCAGCAGCTTACCGGGGACCCTGGGGACTGAAGCTTTCTTT	CASSLPGTLGTEAFF
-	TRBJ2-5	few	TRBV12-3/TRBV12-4	TGTGCCAGCAGTTTAGGGGGATCGGAGACCCAGTACTTC	CASSLGGSETQYF
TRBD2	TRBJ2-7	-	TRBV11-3	TGTGCCAGCAGCTTAGGGTCGAATAGCGGGCGCTACAGCTCCTACGAGCAGTACTTC	CASSLGSNSGRYSSYEQYF
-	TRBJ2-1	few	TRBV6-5	TGTGCCAGCAGTTACGACGGAAGCTCCTACAATGAGCAGTTCTTC	CASSYDGSSYNEQFF
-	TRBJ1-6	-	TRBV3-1	TGTGCCAGCAGCCGGACCGATCCGGATTCACCCCTCCACTTT	CASSRTDPDSPLHF
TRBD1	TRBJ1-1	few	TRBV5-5	TGTGCCAGCAGCTTAATGGGGACAGCTGAAGCTTTCTTT	CASSLMGTAEAFF
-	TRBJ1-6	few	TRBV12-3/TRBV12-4	TGTGCCAGCAGTCATAATTCACCCCTCCACTTT	CASSHNSPLHF
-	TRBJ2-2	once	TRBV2	TGTGCCAGCAGCCAACAAACCGACACCGGGGAGCTGTTTTTT	CASSQQTDTGELFF
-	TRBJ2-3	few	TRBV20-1	TGCAGTGGGGGTGCTGTTAACACAGATACGCAGTATTTT	CSGGAVNTDTQYF
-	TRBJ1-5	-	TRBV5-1	TGCGCCAGCAGACTCGACGGTATTAGCAATCAGCCCCAGCATTTT	CASRLDGISNQPQHF
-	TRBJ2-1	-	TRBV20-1	TGCAGTGCCGTTTGGGGCAGCGATGAGCAGTTCTTC	CSAVWGSDEQFF
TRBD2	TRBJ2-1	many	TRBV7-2	TGTGCCAGCAGCCCGAGCGGGAGGGCGGGAGAGCAGTTCTTC	CASSPSGRAGEQFF
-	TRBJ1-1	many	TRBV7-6	TGTGCCAGCAGCTCCCAATCGAACACTGAAGCTTTCTTT	CASSSQSNTEAFF
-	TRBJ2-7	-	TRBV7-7	TGTGCCAGCAGCCCCGGGGCGGGGTCCTACGAGCAGTACTTC	CASSPGAGSYEQYF
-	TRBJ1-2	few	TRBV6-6	TGTGCCAGCAGTTACATCAACAGCTATGGCTACACCTTC	CASSYINSYGYTF
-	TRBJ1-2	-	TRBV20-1	TGCAGTGCTAGAGATTCTACGGGACACAGTCTTAACTATGGCTACACCTTC	CSARDSTGHSLNYGYTF
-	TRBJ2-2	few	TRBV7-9	TGTGCCAGCAGCTTAGGCAGCCGGGGCACCGGGGAGCTGTTTTTT	CASSLGSRGTGELFF
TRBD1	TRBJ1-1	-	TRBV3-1	TGTGCCACCTCGACAGGGCTCACTGAAGCTTTCTTT	CATSTGLTEAFF
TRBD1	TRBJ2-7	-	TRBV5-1	TGCGCCAGCAGCCCCGGACAGGTCCGCTCCTACGAGCAGTACTTC	CASSPGQVRSYEQYF
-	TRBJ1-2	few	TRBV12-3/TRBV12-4	TGTGCCAGCAGTACCGGGACAAGCAACTATGGCTACACCTTC	CASSTGTSNYGYTF
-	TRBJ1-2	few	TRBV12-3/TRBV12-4	TGTGCCAGCACCTACAGTGGAGGCTACACCTTC	CASTYSGGYTF
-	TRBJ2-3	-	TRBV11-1	TGTGCCAGCAGCTCCATTACTCGGACTGGGAATCAGGGAGATACGCAGTATTTT	CASSSITRTGNQGDTQYF